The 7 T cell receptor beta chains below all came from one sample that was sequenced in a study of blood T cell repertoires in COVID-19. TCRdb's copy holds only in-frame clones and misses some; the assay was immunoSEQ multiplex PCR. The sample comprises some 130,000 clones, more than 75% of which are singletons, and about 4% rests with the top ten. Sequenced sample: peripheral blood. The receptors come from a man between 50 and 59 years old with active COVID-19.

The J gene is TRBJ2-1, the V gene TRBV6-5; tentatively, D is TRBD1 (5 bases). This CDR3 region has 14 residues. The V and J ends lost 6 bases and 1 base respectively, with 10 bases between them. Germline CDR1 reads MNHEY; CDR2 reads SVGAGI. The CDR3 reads CASRVQASYNEQFF. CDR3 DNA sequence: TGTGCCAGCAGAGTACAGGCATCCTACAATGAGCAGTTCTTC.

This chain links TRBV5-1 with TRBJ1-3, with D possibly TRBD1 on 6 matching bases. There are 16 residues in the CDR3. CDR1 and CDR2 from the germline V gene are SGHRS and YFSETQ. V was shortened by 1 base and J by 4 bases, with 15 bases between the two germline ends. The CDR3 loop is CASSLSSGADGNTIYF. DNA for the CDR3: TGCGCCAGCAGCTTGAGCTCAGGGGCTGACGGAAACACCATATATTTT.

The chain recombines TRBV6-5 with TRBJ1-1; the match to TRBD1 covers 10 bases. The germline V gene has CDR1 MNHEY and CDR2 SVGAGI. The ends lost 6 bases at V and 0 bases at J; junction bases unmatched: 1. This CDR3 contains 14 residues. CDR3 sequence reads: CASRGQGVNTEAFF. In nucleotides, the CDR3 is TGTGCCAGCAGAGGACAGGGGGTGAACACTGAAGCTTTCTTT.

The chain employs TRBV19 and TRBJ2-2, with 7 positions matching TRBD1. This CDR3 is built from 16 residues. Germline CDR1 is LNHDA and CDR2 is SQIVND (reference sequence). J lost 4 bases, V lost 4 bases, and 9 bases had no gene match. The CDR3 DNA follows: TGTGCCAGTAGTACTACCGGGACAGCAACCACCGGGGAGCTGTTTTTT. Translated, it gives CASSTTGTATTGELFF.

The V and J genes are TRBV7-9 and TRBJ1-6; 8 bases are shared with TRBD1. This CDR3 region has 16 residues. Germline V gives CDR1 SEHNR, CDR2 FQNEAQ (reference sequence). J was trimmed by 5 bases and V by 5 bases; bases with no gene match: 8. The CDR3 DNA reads TGTGCCAGCAGCCGCCGACAGGGGACAAATAATTCACCCCTCCACTTT. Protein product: CASSRRQGTNNSPLHF.

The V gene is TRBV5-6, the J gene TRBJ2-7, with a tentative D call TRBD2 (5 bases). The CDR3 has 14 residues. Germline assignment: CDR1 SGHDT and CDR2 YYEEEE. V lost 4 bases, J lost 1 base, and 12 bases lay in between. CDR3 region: CASSLHSGSYEQYV. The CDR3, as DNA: TGTGCCAGCAGCCTTCACTCGGGATCCTACGAGCAGTACGTC.

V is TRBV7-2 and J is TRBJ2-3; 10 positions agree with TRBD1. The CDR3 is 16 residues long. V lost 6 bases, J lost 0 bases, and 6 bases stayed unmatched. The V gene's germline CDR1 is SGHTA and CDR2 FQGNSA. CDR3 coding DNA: TGTGCCAGCAGTCCCCGGGACAGGGGTAGCACAGATACGCAGTATTTT. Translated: CASSPRDRGSTDTQYF.